What follows describes a single T cell receptor beta chain. The data belong to a study of T cell changes during pregnancy in multiple sclerosis. TCRdb's copy holds only in-frame clones and misses some; the assay was immunoSEQ multiplex PCR. The repertoire holds tens of thousands of clones, with about 92% as singletons. The germline V gene encodes CDR1 KGHSY and CDR2 FQNENV. Between the trimmed V and J ends, which lost 4 bases and 3 bases, there was a span of 18 bases. The CDR3 is 16 residues long. This receptor was obtained from a female donor with multiple sclerosis, enrolled in a pregnancy study. The chain recombines TRBV16 with TRBJ2-5; D is possibly TRBD1 (5 bases). Sequences were derived from peripheral blood, sampled in the second trimester of pregnancy. In DNA form, the CDR3 reads TGTGCCAGCAGCCCAAAAAGGGGTAGGGATAAAGAGACCCAGTACTTC. Translation gives CASSPKRGRDKETQYF.